The TCR beta chain described here comes from a study of T cell repertoires in cytomegalovirus infection (dated by TCRdb to between 2018 and 2021). Background on the whole study: Because public TCR beta signatures pointed to carriage of CMV infection together with the matching HLA type, the HLA type of each donor mattered for the analysis. General study outcomes and caveats: The ex vivo response was dominated by HLA-C-restricted CMV-specific TCR beta clonotypes, which also provided the single most frequent clonotype in two of eight donors. Carriers of CMV infection plus the relevant HLA type were discriminated by the cumulative frequency of public TCR beta family members in the study cohort and in an independent 352-donor cohort.

Worth noting for this clonotype: No cognate antigen has been identified for it. Per-base quality was not reported, and no clone a single base away is much larger than it.

Its CDR3 holds 18 amino acids, cysteine through phenylalanine. The read is trimmed to its CDR3 DNA, 54 bases read in frame from base 1. In the germline V gene (reference sequence), CDR1 corresponds to DFQATT and CDR2 to SNEGSKA. Trimming removed 0 bases from V and 4 bases from J; the gene matches leave 12 bases unexplained. Sequencing relied on an Illumina HiSeq 1500. TCRdb redid the processing of the public reads, applying fastp at Q25 and MiXCR, and retained in-frame beta chains. Rows are combined by CDR3 protein, so each entry shows the most common genes and DNA. For this sample the table gives roughly 640,000 distinct CDR3 sequences, of which more than 20% were detected only once. The ten largest make up approximately 8.2% of the sample.

The sequenced sample was CD8+ T cells from PBMCs. This chain is built from TRBV20-1 and TRBJ2-2; 9 bases in between match TRBD1. The receptor comes from a human donor in good health (CMV status not recorded). Some clones in this sample may be carry-over from other donors' samples. The CDR3 here reads CSARDKSDNRGPTGELFF. The DNA sequence is TGCAGTGCTAGAGATAAAAGTGACAACAGGGGGCCCACCGGGGAGCTGTTTTTT.